One sample yielded the 8 T cell receptor beta chains listed below, sequenced in a study of T cells in narcolepsy. Data came from immunoSEQ multiplex PCR; TCRdb stores just in-frame clones and leaves some out. In the table there are tens of thousands of clones, just over 90% of which are singletons. The sequenced sample consisted of CD45RA- memory CD4+ T cells from PBMCs. These receptors all stem from a human donor with narcolepsy.

The V call is TRBV27, the J call TRBJ1-1; 10 bases are a match to TRBD1. CDR1 is MNHEY, CDR2 SMNVEV, per germline (reference sequence). There are 13 residues in the CDR3. Trimming removed 9 bases from V and 5 bases from J; junction bases left unmatched: 6. CDR3 sequence reads: CASLTGGRTEAFF. CDR3 nucleotides: TGTGCCAGTTTGACAGGGGGCCGTACTGAAGCTTTCTTT.

V and J are TRBV28 and TRBJ1-4; unclear D gene. This CDR3 is built from 14 residues. The germline gives CDR1 MDHEN, CDR2 SYDVKM. Trimming shortened V by 1 base and J by 8 bases, and 11 bases separated the two germline ends. The CDR3 region is CASSLSRAGEKLFF. In nucleotides, the CDR3 is TGTGCCAGCAGTTTATCGAGGGCTGGCGAAAAACTGTTTTTT.

This clone was counted a single time. The chain combines TRBV18 with TRBJ2-7; no definite D call. CDR3 length: 15 amino acids. Per the germline V gene, CDR1 is KGHSH and CDR2 is LQKENI. V gave up 0 bases and J gave up 2 bases, with 11 bases separating them. CDR3 protein: CASSPPPYPTYEQYF. CDR3 sequence (DNA): TGTGCCAGCTCACCACCACCGTACCCCACCTACGAGCAGTACTTC.

The chain is built from TRBV5-1 and TRBJ1-3; D not certain. Trimming cost V 0 bases and J 0 bases, with 4 bases left between them. The CDR3 covers 14 residues. CDR1 and CDR2 (germline): SGHRS, YFSETQ. The CDR3 reads CASSLDPSGNTIYF. The CDR3 bases are TGCGCCAGCAGCTTGGACCCCTCTGGAAACACCATATATTTT.

V usage is TRBV2 and J usage is TRBJ2-5; tentative D call: TRBD1 (6 bases). V lost 8 bases and J 0 bases, leaving 10 bases between the germline ends. This CDR3 is built from 13 residues. CDR1 SNHLY and CDR2 FYNNEI come from the germline V gene. The CDR3 here is CASSRDNQETQYF. The CDR3 bases are TGTGCCAGCTCCCGGGACAACCAAGAGACCCAGTACTTC.

The sample holds one count of this clone. The chain joins TRBV19 to TRBJ2-3, with 11 positions matching TRBD2. The germline CDR1 and CDR2 sequences are LNHDA and SQIVND (reference sequence). The CDR3 consists of 14 residues. The CDR3 nucleotides read TGTGCGACTAAAACGGCTAGCGGGAGGAATACGCAGTATTTT. It codes for CATKTASGRNTQYF.

This chain joins TRBV6-4 and TRBJ2-2; no definite D call. CDR3 size: 12 residues. V lost 6 bases and J lost 2, with 4 bases in between. The germline V gene encodes CDR1 MRHNA and CDR2 SNTAGT. Here the CDR3 DNA reads TGTGCCAGCAGCCAAAACACCGGGGAGCTGTTTTTT. Translated, it gives CASSQNTGELFF.

CDR3 sequence (DNA): TGTGCCAGCAGTTACTCGATTGCAGGGGGCGTTTACGAGCAGTACTTC. The encoded protein is CASSYSIAGGVYEQYF. This chain uses TRBV6-5 with TRBJ2-7; 8 bases agree with TRBD1. Germline loops: CDR1 MNHEY, CDR2 SVGAGI. V shed 0 bases, J shed 4 bases, and the junction held 8 bases outside the gene matches. The CDR3 consists of 16 residues.